This section outlines one T cell receptor (beta chain) sequence together with its context. Its antigen is not yet known. No base qualities exist here, and no much larger clone lies one base off it. The CDR3 numbers 14 residues from cysteine through phenylalanine. Solely the CDR3 DNA is kept, with 42 bases framed from the first base. V is pared back by 3 bases and J by 6 bases, with 12 bases lying between the germline termini. CDR1 and CDR2, per the germline V gene, are MDHEN and SYDVKM. This record belongs to a study of naive CD8 T cells in extremely preterm neonates (dated 2017 in TCRdb). Some background on the complete study: The adult participants' age range is given as 25-50 years in the abstract but as 20-50 years in the methods. Sorted naive CD8+ T cells from four age groups (extremely preterm neonates, term neonates, young children and adults) were used in the study to compare TCRbeta CDR3 repertoires. Study-wide findings and limitations: The proportion of shared CDR3 nucleotide sequences was higher in preterm neonates (2.7%) than in term neonates (0.4%), young children (around 0.03%) and adults (approximately 0.01%). A small sample size and variable productive template counts among preterm samples were noted by the authors as limitations. To track T cell development within individuals, the authors urged prospective longitudinal studies of preterm and term neonates. Preterm CDR3s were shorter, with fewer N additions and less junctional trimming, and were closer to germline than those of older groups. Significantly lower iChao1 richness than in all other age groups (p < 0.05) and an even clone distribution were observed in preterm neonates, indicating a less rich repertoire.

Peripheral blood was donated by five healthy children aged roughly 15-60 months who were having elective routine surgery, plus five healthy nonsmoking adults. Healthy nonsmokers aged roughly 19-55 years, with a median age of nearly 40 years, were used as adult controls. A FACSAria III cell sorter was used to sort live, Annexin V-negative naive CD8+ T cells (CD3+CD8+CD45RA+CCR7+). Each sample yielded between roughly 17,000 and 100,000 sorted naive CD8+ T cells. Mononuclear cells were isolated from diluted blood by Ficoll-Paque density gradient centrifugation. Before sorting, mononuclear cells were cryopreserved in roughly 10% DMSO plus 90% FBS and kept long term at -150 degrees C. Thawed cells were stained with Annexin V and antibodies against CD3, CD8, CCR7 and CD45RA. Genomic DNA was extracted from snap-frozen sorted cell pellets with the DNeasy Blood and Tissue Kit. A two-step, bias-controlled multiplex PCR was used to amplify TCRbeta CDR3 regions from genomic DNA. The multiplex PCR included primers specific for each TRBV and TRBJ gene segment. The immunoSEQ Assay was used to generate TCRbeta repertoire data. Turning to the authors' computational methods: To merge closely related sequences, reads went through filtering and clustering using a relative-frequency ratio and a modified nearest-neighbor algorithm. V, D and J gene assignments for CDR3 sequences followed IMGT annotation. Template counts were corrected for PCR amplification bias by normalization and were quantified against synthetic TCR CDR3 analog sequences. Only unique productive sequences, that is, in-frame CDR3 sequences lacking stop codons, were included in the analyses. Clonality, defined as 1 minus Pielou's evenness, and iChao1 richness were computed with the immunoSEQ Analyzer software. JMP was used for statistical testing, with Student's t-test or a non-parametric test applied depending on Shapiro-Wilk normality results. The clones in this table, taken by TCRdb from immuneACCESS, are in-frame only. Not every clone is retained; where verified, under half of the shortfall comes from an unresolved V gene, and the cause of the rest is unknown. Clone size and the V and J calls come from that table; the DNA yielded D and trimming. Present in this sample are 5,000 to 6,500 clones, around 97% of which were seen just once. In total, the top ten clones hold 8.6% of the sample.

This clonotype was sampled from a human donor in good health. The V and J genes are TRBV28 and TRBJ2-1; no confident D gene assignment can be made. Source material: naive CD8+ T cells from blood. The CDR3 protein sequence reads: CASSFPETINEQFF. The nucleotide sequence reads as follows: TGTGCCAGCAGTTTCCCGGAGACCATCAATGAGCAGTTCTTC.